This T cell receptor (beta chain) was captured in a study of blood T cell repertoires in COVID-19. Study-wide background: Donors in the United States, Italy and Spain gave samples during acute or convalescent COVID-19. PBMCs, B-cell-depleted T cells, or T cells provided the cDNA or gDNA that made up the material.

Study processing details: From reference gene primer amplification, estimates of nucleated cell counts were derived. TCRdb's copy holds only in-frame clones and misses some; the assay was immunoSEQ multiplex PCR. Clone size and V and J calls were adopted from that table, with D and trimming inferred from the DNA. Of roughly 200,000 clones in the sample, approximately 87% were seen once. The V gene end was trimmed by 6 bases and the J gene end by 6 bases; junction bases not matched to a gene: 11. The CDR3 totals 14 residues. CDR1 is MNHEY and CDR2 is SVGAGI in the germline V gene. Enrollment of patients from Seattle took place during active infection, with longitudinal follow-up.

This sequence was found in a person aged 70 to 80 with COVID-19, enrolled during active disease. The V and J genes are TRBV6-5 and TRBJ2-7; 7 bases fit TRBD1. Sequenced sample: peripheral blood. The CDR3 spells CASRSRQGSGEQYF. DNA of the CDR3: TGTGCCAGCAGAAGCAGACAGGGATCCGGCGAGCAGTACTTC.